This T cell receptor beta chain was found in a study of T-cell memory formation after mild COVID-19. Overall study findings and caveats: The pre-infection memory compartment contained some responding clones, suggesting cross-reactive memory joined. Second-wave clones that peaked on day 37 lacked confirmed SARS-CoV-2 specificity.

From the 5' RACE reads, TCRdb called clonotypes with MiXCR, one entry per CDR3 protein. The data show approximately 430,000 distinct CDR3 sequences, less than 25% seen once. Germline values: CDR1 SEHNR, CDR2 FQNEAQ (reference sequence). Trimming left V 11 bases short and J 4 bases short, with 22 bases between. The length of the CDR3 is 15 residues. On this clonotype itself: The target antigen is unknown.

The sequenced sample consisted of PBMCs or a T cell subset sorted from them (not recorded which). This clonotype originated in an adult woman who had mild COVID-19 (a few samples of this study predate the infection). Cell type and time point are not known. This rearrangement joins TRBV7-9 to TRBJ2-3; the D gene could be TRBD1 or TRBD2 (6 bases each). The CDR3 DNA is TGTGCCGGGGGGCCCACAGGGAAGTTAGCAGATACGCAGTATTTT. Translating gives CAGGPTGKLADTQYF.